The next 2 T cell receptor beta chains were all read from a single sample in a study of T cells in Graves' hyperthyroidism and ophthalmopathy. TCR beta CDR3 sequences were amplified from RNA transcripts. Researchers ran a first-round RT-PCR on the TCR CDR3 using the HTBI primer set. TCRdb reprocessed the multiplex PCR reads via MiXCR and lists one record per CDR3 protein. The sample consists of 90,000 to 120,000 distinct CDR3 sequences, roughly 15% of them appearing once. Sequencing input: blood. These receptor sequences come from a woman aged 50 to 60 with Graves' hyperthyroidism.

This clonotype is medium-sized by share. The V call is TRBV18, the J call TRBJ2-2; tentative D call: TRBD2 (6 bases). The CDR3 sequence is 14 residues long. V shed 6 bases and J shed 6 bases, with 14 bases lying between them. Germline V CDR1 and CDR2: KGHSH, LQKENI. The CDR3 spells CASSRSSDAGELFF. The CDR3 DNA reads TGTGCCAGCTCGCGATCTAGCGATGCCGGGGAGCTGTTTTTT. The entire variable domain, with the rest obtained from reference TRBV18 and TRBJ2-2, is as follows: NAGVMQNPRHLVRRRGQEARLRCSPMKGHSHVYWYRQLPEEGLKFMVYLQKENIIDESGMPKERFSAEFPKEGPSILRIQQVVRGDSAAYFCASSRSSDAGELFFGEGSRLTVL.

The table lists this clonotype with a count of one. This chain links TRBV4-1 with TRBJ2-3; D might be TRBD1 (6 bases). The germline V gene has CDR1 MGHRA and CDR2 YSYEKL. The V gene lost 0 bases and the J gene lost 5 bases, with 6 bases spanning the gap. The CDR3 sequence is 13 residues long. CDR3 region: CASSQDRGDTQYF. Here the CDR3 DNA reads TGCGCCAGCAGCCAAGACAGGGGAGATACGCAGTATTTT.